These 23 T cell receptor beta chains share one sample of origin, sequenced in a study of spatial heterogeneity in lung cancer (dated by TCRdb to about 2019). The library came from 5' RACE. The instrument was a NextSeq 500. TCRdb redid the processing of the public reads, applying fastp at Q25 and MiXCR, and retained in-frame beta chains. Rows are combined by CDR3 protein, so each entry shows the most common genes and DNA. The sample includes roughly 48,000 distinct CDR3 sequences, with roughly 5% observed a single time. Of the sample, more than 9.5% is held by the ten largest clones. The time point label here, explained by the study, means: sample taken at primary tumor resection. The source material was PBMCs, sampled at surgery. The receptors shown here come from a male donor with early-stage non-small cell lung cancer.

This clonotype occurred many times. At one end, the junction sequence differs from germline, possibly due to a read error. The rearrangement joins TRBV5-1 to TRBJ2-3, with 7 nucleotides matching TRBD2. The CDR3 is 16 amino acids. Germline V CDR1 and CDR2: SGHRS, YFSETQ. This CDR3 reads CSPPFVAGDPTDTQYF. In DNA form, the CDR3 reads TGTTCGCCCCCTTTCGTCGCGGGAGACCCTACAGATACGCAGTATTTT.

Ten or more counts support this clonotype. The chain recombines TRBV10-3 with TRBJ1-1; possibly TRBD1 for D (6 bases). The CDR3 is 12 residues long. Germline CDR1 is ENHRY and CDR2 is SYGVKD. Deletions cut 11 bases from V and 5 bases from J, with 15 bases between. The CDR3 loop is CASSRGRTEAFF. In DNA form, the CDR3 reads TGTGCCTCCTCTCGGGGGCGGACTGAAGCTTTCTTT.

The V call is TRBV6-6, the J call TRBJ2-7; tentatively, D is TRBD1 (5 bases). V gave up 7 bases and J gave up 0 bases, with 13 bases separating them. This CDR3 is built from 14 residues. The germline gives CDR1 MNHNY, CDR2 SVGAGI (reference sequence). CDR3 residues: CASTPTANSYEQYF. The CDR3 region has the DNA TGTGCCAGCACCCCGACAGCGAACTCCTACGAGCAGTACTTC.

This clonotype was detected many times. The rearrangement joins TRBV10-3 to TRBJ2-3, with D perhaps matching TRBD2 (6 bases). This CDR3 comprises 16 residues. V was trimmed by 3 bases and J by 4 bases, leaving 17 bases between them. Germline CDR1 reads ENHRY; CDR2 reads SYGVKD. CDR3 DNA: TGTGCCATCAGTGATTTAAATCGGCGCGGGGCAGATACGCAGTATTTT. It codes for CAISDLNRRGADTQYF.

The table lists this clonotype with many counts. This chain connects TRBV12-3 or TRBV12-4 to TRBJ2-7; D gene unclear. This CDR3 is 13 amino acids long. The V end lost 2 bases, the J end lost 1 base, and 6 bases lay between the germline ends. CDR3 sequence (DNA): TGTGCCAGCAGTTTATCTCTTTCCTACGAGCAGTACTTC. Encoded protein: CASSLSLSYEQYF.

This clonotype has at least ten counts. This sequence joins TRBV9 and TRBJ2-1; 8 nucleotides align to TRBD2. The V gene's germline CDR1 is SGDLS and CDR2 YYNGEE. This CDR3 is built from 16 residues. V was pared by 4 bases and J by 7 bases, with 13 bases of the junction left unmatched. CDR3 sequence: CASSIRTTGGLNEQFF. Written as DNA, the CDR3 is TGTGCCAGCAGCATCCGCACAACGGGAGGGCTAAATGAGCAGTTCTTC.

Regarding this clonotype: This may arise from a read error, as a much more abundant clone is one base away. This chain uses TRBV7-9 with TRBJ1-1; 7 nucleotides agree with TRBD1. The CDR3 spans 16 residues. With V trimmed by 5 bases and J by 0 bases, 9 bases remained unmatched. CDR1 SEHNR and CDR2 FQNEAQ come from the germline V gene (reference sequence). The CDR3 reads CASSVTRGIMNTEAFF. In DNA, the CDR3 is TGTGCCAGCAGCGTAACCAGGGGGATCATGAACACTGAAGCTTTCTTT.

There are many counts of this clonotype. CDR3 nucleotide sequence: TGCGCCAGCAGCTTGCATGGAACAGGACAGGAGACCCAGTACTTC. This codes for CASSLHGTGQETQYF. The gene calls are TRBV5-1 and TRBJ2-5; D may be TRBD1 (6 bases). CDR1 and CDR2 (germline): SGHRS, YFSETQ. V lost 1 base and J 5 bases, leaving 15 bases between the germline ends. The CDR3 has 15 amino acids.

This clonotype was found many times. The rearrangement links TRBV28 to TRBJ2-7; D is possibly TRBD2 (6 bases). Germline CDR1 reads MDHEN; CDR2 reads SYDVKM. The CDR3 sequence is 14 residues long. V lost 5 bases to trimming and J lost 1 base, with 12 bases between them. This CDR3 is CASSPRDFSYEQYF. The CDR3 DNA follows: TGTGCCAGCAGTCCCCGGGACTTTTCCTACGAGCAGTACTTC.

A few counts support this clonotype. V usage is TRBV5-1 and J usage is TRBJ2-1; 8 bases line up with TRBD2. The CDR3 is 15 residues long. The germline gives CDR1 SGHRS, CDR2 YFSETQ. The J segment lost 8 bases and the V segment lost 0 bases, leaving 7 bases of the junction unmatched. The CDR3 DNA sequence: TGCGCCAGCAGCTTGGGGAGCGGGAGTGGGGATGAGCAGTTCTTC. This encodes CASSLGSGSGDEQFF.

This clonotype came up many times. V and J are TRBV24-1 and TRBJ1-1; D is possibly TRBD1 (6 bases). V was shortened by 5 bases and J by 1 base, with 13 bases between the two germline ends. CDR3 size: 15 residues. Per germline, CDR1 KGHDR and CDR2 SFDVKD. The CDR3 region has the DNA TGTGCCACCAGTGCAAACAGGGATGGGAACACTGAAGCTTTCTTT. Translating gives CATSANRDGNTEAFF.

This clonotype was seen ten or more times. The chain combines TRBV7-9 with TRBJ2-7; D gene uncertain. This CDR3 comprises 12 residues. Germline CDR1 is SEHNR and CDR2 is FQNEAQ (reference sequence). Trimming stripped 5 bases from V and 7 bases from J, with 12 bases between. The CDR3, as DNA: TGTGCCAGCAGCCCCTATTCGGGTGAGCAGTACTTC. It specifies CASSPYSGEQYF.

By frequency in the sample, this clonotype is medium-sized. This chain joins TRBV30 and TRBJ1-1, with unresolved D. The CDR3 length is 13 residues. V lost 3 bases and J lost 7, with 15 bases in between. Germline-derived CDR1 and CDR2 are GTSNPN and SVGIG (reference sequence). The CDR3 here is CAWRARGDNEAFF. CDR3 in DNA: TGTGCCTGGAGGGCGCGTGGGGATAATGAAGCTTTCTTT. The full variable domain, its missing parts supplied by reference TRBV30 and TRBJ1-1, is SQTIHQWPATLVQPVGSPLSLECTVEGTSNPNLYWYRQAAGRGLQLLFYSVGIGQISSEVPQNLSASRPQDRQFILSSKKLLLSDSGFYLCAWRARGDNEAFFGQGTRLTVV.

This clonotype was observed many times. The rearrangement links TRBV11-2 to TRBJ2-3; 11 bases are shared with TRBD2. The CDR3 totals 18 residues. Germline CDR1 reads SGHAT; CDR2 reads FQNNGV. After removal of 1 base from V and 5 bases from J, the junction contained 11 bases not matched to a gene. The CDR3 coding sequence is TGTGCCAGCAGCTTAGGGCTGAGACTAGCGGGACCCAGAGATACGCAGTATTTT. Protein sequence: CASSLGLRLAGPRDTQYF.

At least ten counts were recorded for this clonotype. This chain connects TRBV5-4 to TRBJ2-3; D call uncertain. This CDR3 contains 12 residues. CDR1 SGHNT and CDR2 YYREEE come from the germline V gene (reference sequence). Trimming took 2 bases from V and 2 from J, leaving 3 bases between them. The CDR3 reads CASSFTTDTQYF. The CDR3 DNA follows: TGTGCCAGCAGCTTTACCACAGATACGCAGTATTTT.

This clonotype was found a few times. The chain combines TRBV19 with TRBJ2-3; 8 nucleotides agree with TRBD1. Per germline, CDR1 LNHDA and CDR2 SQIVND (reference sequence). V gave up 4 bases and J gave up 0 bases; unmatched junction bases: 12. The CDR3 is made up of 18 amino acids. Here the CDR3 reads CASSTDRERATSTDTQYF. The CDR3, as DNA: TGTGCCAGTAGTACGGACAGGGAAAGAGCAACTAGCACAGATACGCAGTATTTT.

The gene calls are TRBV9 and TRBJ2-7, with TRBD2 matching over 8 bases. Germline CDR1 SGDLS, CDR2 YYNGEE. The V gene end was trimmed by 0 bases and the J gene end by 2 bases; junction bases not matched to a gene: 4. CDR3 length: 15 residues. CDR3 region: CASSVAAGVTYEQYF. CDR3 sequence (DNA): TGTGCCAGCAGCGTAGCAGCGGGAGTCACCTACGAGCAGTACTTC.

In its sample, this clonotype was seen many times. The chain is built from TRBV20-1 and TRBJ1-2, with D possibly TRBD1 on 5 matching bases. This CDR3 is built from 13 residues. CDR1 and CDR2 from the germline V gene are DFQATT and SNEGSKA (reference sequence). Trimming pared 5 bases from V and 4 bases from J, leaving 14 bases between. The CDR3: CSAGQGEGYGYTF. The CDR3 region has the DNA TGCAGTGCTGGCCAGGGAGAGGGCTATGGCTACACCTTC.

Ten or more counts support this clonotype. J is TRBJ1-5 and V is TRBV18; 8 positions match TRBD1. Trimming removed 8 bases from V and 4 bases from J; junction bases left unmatched: 4. Germline V gene lookup returns CDR1 KGHSH and CDR2 LQKENI. The CDR3 contains 13 residues. CDR3 residues: CASGGQANQPQHF. The CDR3 DNA is TGTGCCAGCGGGGGACAGGCTAATCAGCCCCAGCATTTT.

This clonotype has ten or more counts. The V and J genes are TRBV15 and TRBJ2-1; D is ambiguous. The germline gives CDR1 LNHNV, CDR2 YYDKDF (reference sequence). CDR3 size: 16 residues. Trimming cost V 0 bases and J 2 bases, with 11 bases left between them. CDR3 nucleotides: TGTGCCACCAGCAGAGATGTTACGGCTGCCTACAATGAGCAGTTCTTC. It translates to CATSRDVTAAYNEQFF. The full variable domain, in which reference TRBV15 and TRBJ2-1 provide the parts outside the CDR3, is DAMVIQNPRYQVTQFGKPVTLSCSQTLNHNVMYWYQQKSSQAPKLLFHYYDKDFNNEADTPDNFQSRRPNTSFCFLDIRSPGLGDTAMYLCATSRDVTAAYNEQFFGPGTRLTVL.

This clonotype has a count of ten or more. The V and J genes are TRBV7-9 and TRBJ1-1, with TRBD1 identical over 7 bases. CDR3 length equals 14 residues. CDR1 is SEHNR, CDR2 FQNEAQ, per germline (reference sequence). The trim removed 3 bases at V and 0 bases at J, leaving 1 base unmatched. DNA of the CDR3: TGTGCCAGCAGCTTGACAGGGCTGAACACTGAAGCTTTCTTT. Translated, it gives CASSLTGLNTEAFF.

This clonotype occurred many times. This chain connects TRBV20-1 to TRBJ2-4, with D possibly TRBD2 on 5 matching bases. V shed 5 bases and J shed 8 bases, with 16 bases lying between them. Per germline, CDR1 DFQATT and CDR2 SNEGSKA (reference sequence). The CDR3 sequence is 13 residues long. The CDR3, as DNA: TGCAGTGCTTCGGACTGGCGGGCGGACATTCAGTACTTC. This encodes CSASDWRADIQYF.

This clonotype was observed at least ten times. The CDR3 here is CASSQDGPGRNTQYF. CDR3 bases: TGCGCCAGCAGCCAAGATGGCCCGGGGAGAAATACGCAGTATTTT. The chain is built from TRBV4-1 and TRBJ2-3; D is perhaps TRBD2 (5 bases). Germline V CDR1 and CDR2: MGHRA, YSYEKL. Trimming cost V 0 bases and J 7 bases, with 14 bases left between them. CDR3 length equals 15 residues.